This record covers a single T cell receptor beta chain. Germline lookup yields CDR1 SGDLS and CDR2 YYNGEE. Trimming took off 3 bases at V and 1 base at J, with 7 bases between the two ends. The length of the CDR3 is 13 residues. Using immunoSEQ multiplex PCR, the repertoire was profiled, and TCRdb retains in-frame clones only, with some absent. The sample lists about 32,000 clones, about 83% occurring once. This specimen comes from a study of OX40 agonist ivuxolimab in advanced cancers. Autoimmune disease history or systemic immunosuppression was exclusionary. This sequence originates from an adult with an advanced solid tumor such as melanoma, head and neck, liver or kidney cancer. This specimen was CD4+ or CD8+ T cells sorted from blood, taken in a trial of the OX40 agonist ivuxolimab. The V gene is TRBV9, the J gene TRBJ1-1; tentatively, D is TRBD1 (6 bases). The CDR3 nucleotides read TGTGCCAGCAGCGGACAGGAGAACACTGAAGCTTTCTTT. Its translation is CASSGQENTEAFF.